Below, 26 T cell receptor beta chains from the same sample are listed, as sequenced in a study of CD8 T cells in ankylosing spondylitis. TCRdb used MiXCR to reprocess the 5' RACE reads, holding one entry per CDR3 protein. The table lists under 150,000 distinct CDR3 sequences, roughly a tenth of them singletons. What was sequenced was blood, either unsorted or a sorted T cell fraction (not recorded which). The source of these receptors is a male donor with ankylosing spondylitis or in good health (not recorded which).

The chain recombines TRBV12-3 or TRBV12-4 with TRBJ2-7; D is uncertain. Trimming stripped 6 bases from V and 6 bases from J, with 9 bases between. This CDR3 comprises 11 residues. For the CDR3, the DNA is TGTGCCAGCAGGGCGGACGTCGAGCAGTACTTC. The encoded protein is CASRADVEQYF.

This clonotype was recorded at least ten times. J is TRBJ1-2 and V is TRBV29-1, with 7 bases aligning to TRBD1. CDR1 SQVTM and CDR2 ANQGSEA come from the germline V gene. CDR3 length: 12 amino acids. The trim removed 6 bases at V and 8 bases at J, leaving 9 bases unmatched. The CDR3 loop reads CSVAQGLGGYTF. DNA for the CDR3: TGCAGCGTCGCACAGGGGTTGGGAGGCTACACCTTC.

This clonotype was detected a few times. The rearrangement joins TRBV6-1 to TRBJ2-1; tentative D call: TRBD2 (6 bases). Germline-derived CDR1 and CDR2 are MNHNS and SASEGT. V was clipped by 5 bases and J by 5 bases, with 16 bases between them. The CDR3 is 15 amino acids. The CDR3 protein is CASSPAGREDNEQFF. In nucleotides, the CDR3 is TGTGCCAGCAGTCCGGCGGGACGGGAAGACAATGAGCAGTTCTTC.

This clonotype was seen repeatedly, ten times or more. The rearrangement uses TRBV18 and TRBJ2-5; D is unclear. This CDR3 contains 15 residues. Germline CDR1 reads KGHSH; CDR2 reads LQKENI. V was trimmed by 1 base and J by 0 bases, leaving 9 bases between them. CDR3 in amino acids: CASSPQWGYQETQYF. The CDR3 coding sequence is TGTGCCAGCTCACCACAATGGGGTTACCAAGAGACCCAGTACTTC.

This clonotype was seen at least ten times. V and J are TRBV4-2 and TRBJ1-6; perhaps TRBD1 as D (6 bases). Trimming pared 5 bases from V and 4 bases from J, leaving 12 bases between. The germline V gene encodes CDR1 LGHNA and CDR2 YNFKEQ. The CDR3 has 15 residues. The CDR3 sequence: CASSIKQGYNSPLHF. The CDR3 nucleotides are TGTGCCAGCAGCATAAAACAGGGTTATAATTCACCCCTCCACTTT.

This clonotype was picked up one time. V is TRBV7-3 and J is TRBJ2-7, with 7 positions matching TRBD1. CDR1 and CDR2 (germline): SGHTA, FQGTGA. The CDR3 consists of 17 residues. Trimming at V came to 2 bases and at J to 2 bases, leaving 12 bases not matched to a gene. The CDR3: CASSLVGGRGSAYEQYF. In DNA form, the CDR3 reads TGTGCCAGCAGCTTAGTAGGGGGCAGGGGATCCGCCTACGAGCAGTACTTC.

The chain employs TRBV7-2 and TRBJ1-5, with 8 positions matching TRBD1. The CDR3 extends over 13 amino acids. Unmatched junction bases numbered 3, after V lost 5 bases and J lost 6 bases. Germline values: CDR1 SGHTA, CDR2 FQGNSA. The CDR3 sequence is CASSKDRAQPQHF. DNA of the CDR3: TGTGCCAGCAGCAAGGACAGGGCTCAGCCCCAGCATTTT.

This clonotype has a count of ten or more. CDR3 amino acids: CASSRGGGRRETQYF. The CDR3 DNA sequence: TGTGCCAGCAGCCGCGGTGGGGGGAGGCGTGAGACCCAGTACTTC. The V and J genes are TRBV7-2 and TRBJ2-5, with a possible D match to TRBD2 (6 bases). Germline CDR1 reads SGHTA; CDR2 reads FQGNSA. The CDR3 runs 15 residues. The V and J ends lost 5 bases and 5 bases respectively, with 18 bases between them.

The chain combines TRBV10-3 with TRBJ2-5; 7 nucleotides agree with TRBD1. V lost 5 bases, J lost 4 bases, and 4 bases stayed unmatched. The CDR3 contains 13 residues. The germline V gene has CDR1 ENHRY and CDR2 SYGVKD. This CDR3 reads CAISYEGAETQYF. The CDR3, as DNA: TGTGCCATCAGTTATGAGGGGGCAGAGACCCAGTACTTC.

This clonotype came up a few times. J is TRBJ2-1 and V is TRBV20-1; 10 nucleotides align to TRBD2. Unmatched junction bases numbered 15, after V lost 0 bases and J lost 1 base. The CDR3 consists of 20 residues. Germline V lookup: CDR1 DFQATT, CDR2 SNEGSKA (reference sequence). The CDR3 coding sequence is TGCAGTGCTAGAGACCCCCCTTCTGATGCTAGCGGGAGTTCCTACAATGAGCAGTTCTTC. Amino acid sequence: CSARDPPSDASGSSYNEQFF.

This clonotype was seen at least ten times. The CDR3 region has the DNA TGTGCCATCAGTGAGTCTTATGGAGGTCCCTACGAGCAGTACTTC. Protein product: CAISESYGGPYEQYF. The genes are TRBV10-3 and TRBJ2-7; maybe TRBD2 (5 bases). The CDR3 covers 15 residues. V lost 0 bases to trimming and J lost 2 bases, with 11 bases between them. Germline assignment: CDR1 ENHRY and CDR2 SYGVKD.

This clonotype appeared a few times. This chain joins TRBV28 and TRBJ2-5, with no clear D. V shed 8 bases and J shed 5 bases, with 9 bases lying between them. The CDR3 loop spans 11 amino acids. Germline V gives CDR1 MDHEN, CDR2 SYDVKM. The CDR3 region is CASRRRETQYF. CDR3 DNA sequence: TGTGCCAGCCGAAGAAGGGAGACCCAGTACTTC.

The table lists this clonotype with many counts. This rearrangement joins TRBV20-1 to TRBJ2-3, with 9 bases that match TRBD2. The CDR3 totals 16 residues. J gave up 0 bases and V 1 base, and 5 bases lay outside the gene matches. The germline gives CDR1 DFQATT, CDR2 SNEGSKA (reference sequence). The CDR3 spells CSARVAGAQSTDTQYF. The CDR3 DNA reads as TGCAGTGCTAGAGTAGCGGGGGCCCAAAGCACAGATACGCAGTATTTT.

The chain uses TRBV11-1 and TRBJ2-3; D remains unclear. This CDR3 region has 14 residues. Trimming removed 6 bases from V and 2 bases from J, with 12 bases in between. Germline V gene lookup returns CDR1 SGHAT and CDR2 FQDESV (reference sequence). CDR3: CASRKESSTDTQYF. CDR3 sequence (DNA): TGTGCCAGCAGGAAAGAATCTTCCACAGATACGCAGTATTTT.

This clonotype was seen ten or more times. The chain couples TRBV24-1 to TRBJ2-7, with 11 bases lining up with TRBD2. This CDR3 has 16 amino acids. V dropped 4 bases and J dropped 0; count of bases not matched to a gene: 4. From germline, CDR1 is KGHDR and CDR2 SFDVKD. The CDR3 DNA is TGTGCCACCAGTGACTCTAGCGGGAGGAGCTCCTACGAGCAGTACTTC. Translating it yields CATSDSSGRSSYEQYF.

This clonotype was seen repeatedly, ten times or more. The chain couples TRBV7-9 to TRBJ2-3, with 9 nucleotides matching TRBD1. In germline, CDR1 is SEHNR, CDR2 FQNEAQ (reference sequence). After removal of 0 bases from V and 4 bases from J, the junction contained 2 bases not matched to a gene. The CDR3 runs to 15 residues. The DNA of the CDR3 is TGTGCCAGCAGCTTAGCCGGACAGGGGCCAGATACGCAGTATTTT. This codes for CASSLAGQGPDTQYF.

The CDR3 protein is CASSLGWTGGETQYF. CDR3 nucleotide sequence: TGTGCCAGCAGCTTAGGGTGGACTGGCGGAGAGACCCAGTACTTC. The V call is TRBV7-8, the J call TRBJ2-5; maybe TRBD2 (5 bases). Trimming removed 1 base at V and 4 bases at J, with 13 bases between. The CDR3 is 15 amino acids. Germline CDR1 and CDR2: SGHVS and FQNEAQ. Based on the CDR3 plus reference TRBV7-8 and TRBJ2-5, the full variable domain is GAGVSQSPRYKVAKRGQDVALRCDPISGHVSLFWYQQALGQGPEFLTYFQNEAQLDKSGLPSDRFFAERPEGSVSTLKIQRTQQEDSAVYLCASSLGWTGGETQYFGPGTRLLVL.

This clonotype was detected ten times or more. In DNA, the CDR3 is TGTGCCAGCAGCTTGGATCCGGGGTCTGGGGCCAACGTCCTGACTTTC. It is translated as CASSLDPGSGANVLTF. The chain combines TRBV5-5 with TRBJ2-6; a possible D gene is TRBD2 (5 bases). Germline-derived CDR1 and CDR2 are SGHKS and YYEKEE (reference sequence). V was pared by 0 bases and J by 1 base, with 8 bases between. The CDR3 is 16 residues long.

This clonotype turned up a few times. This chain joins TRBV7-2 and TRBJ2-7, with unresolved D. V was cut by 5 bases and J by 8 bases, with 13 bases left in between. CDR1 SGHTA and CDR2 FQGNSA come from the germline V gene. This CDR3 contains 12 residues. The CDR3 region has the DNA TGTGCCAGCAGCCCCGACGCCACCAAGCAGTACTTC. Amino acids: CASSPDATKQYF.

The chain links TRBV14 to TRBJ2-2; D gene uncertain. Germline-derived CDR1 and CDR2 are SGHDN and FVKESK. V dropped 4 bases and J dropped 4 bases, with 13 bases sitting between them. The CDR3 consists of 15 residues. CDR3 in amino acids: CASSLKAVATGELFF. CDR3 nucleotides: TGTGCCAGCAGCCTTAAGGCGGTCGCCACCGGGGAGCTGTTTTTT.

This clonotype came up a few times. The V call is TRBV12-3 or TRBV12-4, the J call TRBJ1-5; 8 nucleotides line up with TRBD1. J lost 1 base, V lost 7 bases, and 9 bases had no gene match. CDR3 length equals 16 residues. The CDR3 DNA is TGTGCCAGCACACCTACAGGGGGTCGAAGCAATCAGCCCCAGCATTTT. It yields the protein CASTPTGGRSNQPQHF.

This clonotype was seen many times. The gene calls are TRBV7-2 and TRBJ2-5; unclear D gene. CDR1 and CDR2 from the germline V gene are SGHTA and FQGNSA. Between the trimmed V and J ends, which lost 3 bases and 1 base, there was a span of 6 bases. This CDR3 is 13 amino acids long. The CDR3 DNA sequence: TGTGCCAGCAGCTTCCGTTTCCAAGAGACCCAGTACTTC. Translated: CASSFRFQETQYF.

This clonotype was detected many times. CDR3 coding DNA: TGCGCCAGCAGCCCCCAGCAGGGCGAGCACCGGGAGCTGTTTTTT. Translating it yields CASSPQQGEHRELFF. This sequence joins TRBV4-1 and TRBJ2-2; D is perhaps TRBD1 (5 bases). Between the trimmed V and J ends, which lost 4 bases and 9 bases, there was a span of 18 bases. This CDR3 comprises 15 residues. Per germline, CDR1 MGHRA and CDR2 YSYEKL.

The chain has TRBV19 and TRBJ2-1; 8 nucleotides align to TRBD2. This CDR3 region has 17 residues. In germline, CDR1 is LNHDA, CDR2 SQIVND (reference sequence). Losses at the gene ends were 0 bases for V and 2 bases for J; bases not matched to a gene: 6. The CDR3 loop is CASSIDLLAEPYNEQFF. CDR3 DNA sequence: TGTGCCAGTAGTATAGATCTACTAGCGGAGCCCTACAATGAGCAGTTCTTC.

At least ten counts were recorded for this clonotype. The junction departs from germline at one end; a sequencing error may be responsible. The gene calls are TRBV27 and TRBJ2-7, with 7 positions matching TRBD1. This CDR3 contains 15 residues. CDR1 MNHEY and CDR2 SMNVEV come from the germline V gene (reference sequence). The CDR3 sequence: CASSSSGQASHEQYF. CDR3 sequence (DNA): TGTGCCAGCAGTTCAAGCGGACAGGCCTCCCACGAGCAGTACTTC.

This clonotype was observed many times. The V gene is TRBV20-1, the J gene TRBJ2-7; 8 positions match TRBD2. Germline loops: CDR1 DFQATT, CDR2 SNEGSKA (reference sequence). The CDR3 extends over 16 amino acids. V was clipped by 5 bases and J by 2 bases; unmatched bases: 14. Written as DNA, the CDR3 is TGCAGTGCTCACCGACTGGGGCTAGCGGGTCCCTACGAGCAGTACTTC. This encodes CSAHRLGLAGPYEQYF.